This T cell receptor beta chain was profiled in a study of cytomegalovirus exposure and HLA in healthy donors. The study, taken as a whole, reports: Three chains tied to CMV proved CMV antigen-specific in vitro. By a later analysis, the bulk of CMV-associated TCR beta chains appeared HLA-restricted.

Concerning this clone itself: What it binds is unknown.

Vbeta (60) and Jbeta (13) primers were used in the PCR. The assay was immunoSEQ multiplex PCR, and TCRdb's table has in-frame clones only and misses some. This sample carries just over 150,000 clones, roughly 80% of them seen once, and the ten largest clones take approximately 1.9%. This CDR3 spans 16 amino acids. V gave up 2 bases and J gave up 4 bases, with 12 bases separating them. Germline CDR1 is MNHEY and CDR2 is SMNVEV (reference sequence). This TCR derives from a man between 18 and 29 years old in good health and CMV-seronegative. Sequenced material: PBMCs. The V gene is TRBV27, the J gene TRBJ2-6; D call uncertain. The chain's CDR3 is CASSLQPVQGANVLTF. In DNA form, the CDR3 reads TGTGCCAGCAGTTTACAACCAGTACAGGGGGCCAACGTCCTGACTTTC.